This T cell receptor (beta chain) was found in a study of blood T cell repertoires in COVID-19. Overall study context: Sites across the United States, Italy and Spain contributed samples from acute and convalescent COVID-19.

Participants were placed into cohorts based on the clinical history they reported. Some clones are missing from TCRdb's copy, which holds only in-frame ones; the method was immunoSEQ multiplex PCR. The sample lists a few hundred thousand clones, roughly 89% occurring once. The length of the CDR3 is 14 residues. Per the germline V gene, CDR1 is LNHDA and CDR2 is SQIVND (reference sequence). V gave up 4 bases and J gave up 1 base, with 10 bases separating them. This clonotype originated in a woman between 25 and 40 years old who had recovered from COVID-19. Sequenced material: PBMCs or T cells enriched from blood (not recorded which). The gene calls are TRBV19 and TRBJ2-5; a weak D match, TRBD2 (6 bases). The chain's CDR3 is CASSSGEPQETQYF. For the CDR3, the DNA is TGTGCCAGTAGTAGCGGGGAACCCCAAGAGACCCAGTACTTC.